This TCR beta chain is drawn from a study of blood T cell repertoires in COVID-19. Overall study context: Donors in the United States, Italy and Spain gave samples during acute or convalescent COVID-19. T cells, B-cell-depleted T cells, or PBMCs provided the cDNA or gDNA that served as material.

CDR1 is MNHEY, CDR2 SMNVEV, per germline (reference sequence). The ends were cut back, 2 bases at V and 4 bases at J, with 12 bases in the middle. The CDR3 covers 14 residues. Assay: immunoSEQ multiplex PCR; the TCRdb copy retains only in-frame clones and omits some. The data hold some 150,000 clones, with about 81% observed a single time. V is TRBV27 and J is TRBJ2-7; D gene ambiguous. The sample consisted of peripheral blood. The clonotype was recovered from a woman in her 70s with acute or convalescent COVID-19. Here the CDR3 DNA reads TGTGCCAGCAGTTTAACTCCAACTTCTTACGAGCAGTACTTC. This gives the protein CASSLTPTSYEQYF.